The sequence of this T cell receptor (beta chain) was determined in a study of T cells in Graves' hyperthyroidism and ophthalmopathy. Between the trimmed V and J ends, which lost 3 bases and 4 bases, there was a span of 15 bases. Germline values: CDR1 DFQATT, CDR2 SNEGSKA (reference sequence). The CDR3 consists of 14 residues. Using RNA transcripts as the source, TCR beta CDR3 regions were amplified. Primed by the HTBI set, a first-round RT-PCR was run on the TCR CDR3. TCRdb passed the multiplex PCR reads through MiXCR, listing each CDR3 protein once. This table holds over 200,000 distinct CDR3 sequences, more than 14% found once. This clonotype appeared many times.

The sample consisted of blood. The clonotype comes from a woman in her 40s with Graves' hyperthyroidism that later progressed to Graves' ophthalmopathy. This chain joins TRBV20-1 and TRBJ1-1, with D perhaps TRBD1 (5 bases). The CDR3 here is CSARHVGRFTEAFF. Written as DNA, the CDR3 is TGCAGTGCTAGGCATGTGGGGCGGTTCACTGAAGCTTTCTTT.